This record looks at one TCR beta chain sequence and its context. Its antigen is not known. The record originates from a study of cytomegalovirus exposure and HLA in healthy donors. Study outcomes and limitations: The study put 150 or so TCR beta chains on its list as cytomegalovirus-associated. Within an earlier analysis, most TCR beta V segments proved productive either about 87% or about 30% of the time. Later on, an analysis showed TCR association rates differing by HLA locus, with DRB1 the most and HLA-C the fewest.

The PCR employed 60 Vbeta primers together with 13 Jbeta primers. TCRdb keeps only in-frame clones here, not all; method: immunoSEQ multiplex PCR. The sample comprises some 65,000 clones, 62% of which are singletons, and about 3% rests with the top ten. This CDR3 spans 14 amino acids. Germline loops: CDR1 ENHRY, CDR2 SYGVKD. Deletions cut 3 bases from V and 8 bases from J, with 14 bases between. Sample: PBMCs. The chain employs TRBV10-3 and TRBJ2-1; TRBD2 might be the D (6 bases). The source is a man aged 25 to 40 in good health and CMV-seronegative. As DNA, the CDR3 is TGTGCCATCAGTGACCCTACTAGCAGCGATGAGCAGTTCTTC. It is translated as CAISDPTSSDEQFF.